This T cell receptor beta chain appears in the sequencing data of a study of OX40 agonist ivuxolimab in advanced cancers. General study points: Clonal expansion among partial responders at 0.1-3.0 mg/kg ranked near the lowest. Clonal expansion by week 6 occurred in CD4+ and CD8+ blood T cells (at 0.1 to 3.0 mg/kg). On average, a greater number of expanded clones characterised CD8+ T cells relative to CD4+.

It was autoimmune disease history or systemic immunosuppression that excluded patients. Clones were read by immunoSEQ multiplex PCR, and TCRdb kept only the in-frame ones, dropping some. The sample yields roughly 48,000 clones, 75% to 90% seen once. This clone was seen only once. The antigen is not known. Trimming took 5 bases from V and 0 from J, leaving 7 bases between them. The CDR3 loop spans 13 amino acids. Germline V gene sequence: CDR1 LNHDA, CDR2 SQIVND (reference sequence). This sequence was found in an adult with an advanced solid tumor such as melanoma, head and neck, liver or kidney cancer. The sample consisted of CD4+ or CD8+ T cells sorted from blood, taken in a trial of the OX40 agonist ivuxolimab. V and J are TRBV19 and TRBJ1-1, with D unresolved. CDR3 DNA: TGTGCCAGTAGTTGGGCAGTGAACACTGAAGCTTTCTTT. It encodes CASSWAVNTEAFF.